Listed here is a single TCR beta chain. This entry is derived from a study of T cell responses to AZD1222 COVID-19 vaccine. The assay was immunoSEQ multiplex PCR, and TCRdb's table has in-frame clones only and misses some. The sample lists 120,000 or so clones, approximately 92% seen once, with 1.1% in the top ten. Germline lookup yields CDR1 SGHRS and CDR2 YFSETQ. The length of the CDR3 is 17 residues. The germline V and J ends were trimmed by 2 bases and 0 bases, with 12 bases remaining between them. This receptor was taken from an adult in good health. This chain connects TRBV5-1 to TRBJ2-6; TRBD1 is a possible D gene (6 bases). The material sequenced was peripheral blood, taken on day 0 of AZD1222 vaccination. CDR3 sequence reads: CASSFRGPHSGANVLTF. CDR3 bases: TGCGCCAGCAGCTTCAGGGGCCCCCACTCTGGGGCCAACGTCCTGACTTTC.